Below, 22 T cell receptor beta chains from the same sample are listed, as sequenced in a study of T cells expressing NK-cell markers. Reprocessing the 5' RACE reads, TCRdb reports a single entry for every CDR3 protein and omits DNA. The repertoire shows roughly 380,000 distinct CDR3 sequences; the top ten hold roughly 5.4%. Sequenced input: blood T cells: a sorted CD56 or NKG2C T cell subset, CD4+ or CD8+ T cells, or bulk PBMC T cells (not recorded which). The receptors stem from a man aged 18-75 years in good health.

The CDR3 spells CASSLGGTGPPREQFF. The rearrangement uses TRBV5-4 and TRBJ2-1; TCRdb names TRBD1, which stays unverified in the absence of DNA. Germline V gene sequence: CDR1 SGHNT, CDR2 YYREEE (reference sequence). This CDR3 has 16 amino acids.

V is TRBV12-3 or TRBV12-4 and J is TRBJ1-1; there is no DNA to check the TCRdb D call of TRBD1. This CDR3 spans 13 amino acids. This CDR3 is CASSSHMQGTVFF.

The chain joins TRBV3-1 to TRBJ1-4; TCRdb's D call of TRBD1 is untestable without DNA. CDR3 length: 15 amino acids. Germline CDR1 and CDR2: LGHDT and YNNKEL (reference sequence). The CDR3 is CASSQGTGTNEKLFF.

The CDR3 sequence: CSASGTGGVDEQFF. The V and J genes are TRBV20-1 and TRBJ2-1; TCRdb indicates TRBD1, and absent DNA this call remains unverified. The CDR3 runs 14 residues. In germline, CDR1 is DFQATT, CDR2 SNEGSKA (reference sequence).

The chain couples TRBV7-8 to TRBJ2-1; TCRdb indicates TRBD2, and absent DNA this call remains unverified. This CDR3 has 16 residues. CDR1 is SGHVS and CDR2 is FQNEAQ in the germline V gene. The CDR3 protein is CASSLVSSSFSYEQFF. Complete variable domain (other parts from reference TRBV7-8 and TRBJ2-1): GAGVSQSPRYKVAKRGQDVALRCDPISGHVSLFWYQQALGQGPEFLTYFQNEAQLDKSGLPSDRFFAERPEGSVSTLKIQRTQQEDSAVYLCASSLVSSSFSYEQFFGPGTRLTVL.

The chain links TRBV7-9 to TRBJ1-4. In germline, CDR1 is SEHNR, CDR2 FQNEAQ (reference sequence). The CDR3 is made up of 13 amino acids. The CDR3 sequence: CASSTARGEKLFF. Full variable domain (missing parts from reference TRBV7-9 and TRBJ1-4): DTGVSQNPRHKITKRGQNVTFRCDPISEHNRLYWYRQTLGQGPEFLTYFQNEAQLEKSRLLSDRFSAERPKGSFSTLEIQRTEQGDSAMYLCASSTARGEKLFFGSGTQLSVL.

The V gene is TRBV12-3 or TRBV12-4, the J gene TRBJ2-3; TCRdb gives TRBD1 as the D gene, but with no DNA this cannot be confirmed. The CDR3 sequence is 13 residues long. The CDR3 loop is CASSFGGQNTQYF.

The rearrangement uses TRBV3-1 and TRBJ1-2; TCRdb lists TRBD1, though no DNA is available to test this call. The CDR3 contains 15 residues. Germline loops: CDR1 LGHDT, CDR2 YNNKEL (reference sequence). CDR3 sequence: CASSRGTAYRYGYTF.

This CDR3 reads CSARDGRAQETQYF. V is TRBV20-1 and J is TRBJ2-5; TCRdb's assignment of TRBD2 cannot be checked, as there is no DNA. This CDR3 region has 14 residues. Germline values: CDR1 DFQATT, CDR2 SNEGSKA (reference sequence).

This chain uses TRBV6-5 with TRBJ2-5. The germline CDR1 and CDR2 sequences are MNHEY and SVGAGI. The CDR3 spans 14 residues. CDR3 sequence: CASSYSESGSAQYF.

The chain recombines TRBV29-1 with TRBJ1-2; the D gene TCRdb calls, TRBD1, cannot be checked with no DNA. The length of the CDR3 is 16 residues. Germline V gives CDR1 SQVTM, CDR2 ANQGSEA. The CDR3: CSTRVGPTGANYGYTF. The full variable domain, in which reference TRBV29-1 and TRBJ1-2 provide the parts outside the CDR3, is SAVISQKPSRDICQRGTSLTIQCQVDSQVTMMFWYRQQPGQSLTLIATANQGSEATYESGFVIDKFPISRPNLTFSTLTVSNMSPEDSSIYLCSTRVGPTGANYGYTFGSGTRLTVV.

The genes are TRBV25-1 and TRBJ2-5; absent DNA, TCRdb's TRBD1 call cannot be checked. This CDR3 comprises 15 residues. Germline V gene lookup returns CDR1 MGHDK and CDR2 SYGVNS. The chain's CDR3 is CASSDRTGVGETQYF.

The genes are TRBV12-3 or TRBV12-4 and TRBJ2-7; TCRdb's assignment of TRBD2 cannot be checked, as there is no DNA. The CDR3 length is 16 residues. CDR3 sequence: CASSSHSGERSYEQYF.

The CDR3 here is CASSETWENQPQHF. This chain uses TRBV6-1 with TRBJ1-5. From germline, CDR1 is MNHNS and CDR2 SASEGT. The CDR3 has 14 residues.

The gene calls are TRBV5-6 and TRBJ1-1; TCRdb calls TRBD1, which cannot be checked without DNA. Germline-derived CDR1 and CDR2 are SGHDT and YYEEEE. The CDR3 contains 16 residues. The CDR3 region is CASSPGRMSLNTEAFF.

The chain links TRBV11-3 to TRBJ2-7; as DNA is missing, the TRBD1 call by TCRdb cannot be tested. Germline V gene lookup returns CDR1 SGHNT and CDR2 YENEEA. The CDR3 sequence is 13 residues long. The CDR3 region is CASSEDRGYEQYF.

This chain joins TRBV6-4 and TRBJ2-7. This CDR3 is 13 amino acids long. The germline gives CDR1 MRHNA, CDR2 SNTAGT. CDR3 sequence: CASKAAWVSEQYF.

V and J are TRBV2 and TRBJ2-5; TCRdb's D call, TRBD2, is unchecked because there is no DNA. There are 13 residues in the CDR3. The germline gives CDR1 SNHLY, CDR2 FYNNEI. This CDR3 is CASSGGEVETQYF.

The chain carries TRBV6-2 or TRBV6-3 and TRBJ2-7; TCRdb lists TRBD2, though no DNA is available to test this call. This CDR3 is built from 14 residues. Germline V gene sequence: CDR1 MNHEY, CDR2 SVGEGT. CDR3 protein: CASSRSGSGYGQYF.

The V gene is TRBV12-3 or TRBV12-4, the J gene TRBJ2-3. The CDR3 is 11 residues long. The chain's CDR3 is CATSGTDTQYF.

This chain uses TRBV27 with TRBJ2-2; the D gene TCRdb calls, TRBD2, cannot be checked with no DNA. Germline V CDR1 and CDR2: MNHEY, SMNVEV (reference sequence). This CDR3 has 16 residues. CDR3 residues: CASSFPLAGGPGELFF.

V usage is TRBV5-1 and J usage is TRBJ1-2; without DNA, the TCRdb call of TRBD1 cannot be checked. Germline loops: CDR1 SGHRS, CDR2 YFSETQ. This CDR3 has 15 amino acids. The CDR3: CASSRGTGDDYGYTF.